The 24 T cell receptor beta chains reported below all come from one sample, sequenced in a study of OX40 agonist ivuxolimab in advanced cancers. Clones were sequenced by immunoSEQ multiplex PCR, and TCRdb holds only the in-frame ones, with some missing. The table has about 31,000 clones, 85% to 95% seen once. The sequences come from CD4+ or CD8+ T cells sorted from blood, collected in a trial of the OX40 agonist ivuxolimab. Receptors were obtained from an adult with an advanced solid tumor such as melanoma, head and neck, liver or kidney cancer.

This clone showed up just once. The chain joins TRBV5-4 to TRBJ2-7; weak D call: TRBD1 (5 bases). This CDR3 comprises 16 residues. V lost 3 bases to trimming and J lost 2 bases, with 18 bases between them. The germline gives CDR1 SGHNT, CDR2 YYREEE (reference sequence). CDR3 nucleotide sequence: TGTGCCAGCAGCTCCGACAGACACCTGAACCCCTACGAGCAGTACTTC. This codes for CASSSDRHLNPYEQYF.

The chain is built from TRBV5-6 and TRBJ1-2, with a weak D call TRBD1 (6 bases). V lost 0 bases and J 8 bases, leaving 11 bases between the germline ends. The CDR3 spans 13 residues. CDR1 is SGHDT, CDR2 YYEEEE, per germline. CDR3 in amino acids: CASSLGSGEGYTF. CDR3 nucleotides: TGTGCCAGCAGCTTGGGATCAGGGGAAGGCTACACCTTC.

The chain joins TRBV27 to TRBJ1-1; TRBD1 might be the D (5 bases). The germline V gene encodes CDR1 MNHEY and CDR2 SMNVEV (reference sequence). Trimming removed 2 bases from V and 10 bases from J, with 17 bases in between. The CDR3 sequence is 14 residues long. CDR3 residues: CASSLTPGGDGAFF. Written as DNA, the CDR3 is TGTGCCAGCAGTTTAACCCCAGGAGGGGACGGAGCTTTCTTT.

CDR3 region: CASSSPVRDKGPAGYTF. DNA of the CDR3: TGTGCCAGCAGTTCCCCGGTCCGGGACAAGGGCCCGGCGGGCTACACCTTC. This chain uses TRBV2 with TRBJ1-2; D possibly corresponds to TRBD1 (6 bases). CDR1 and CDR2 (germline): SNHLY, FYNNEI. The V gene lost 5 bases and the J gene lost 8 bases, with 27 bases spanning the gap. The length of the CDR3 is 17 residues.

The chain employs TRBV27 and TRBJ2-7; perhaps TRBD1 as D (6 bases). V shed 10 bases and J shed 1 base, with 11 bases lying between them. Germline CDR1 reads MNHEY; CDR2 reads SMNVEV (reference sequence). This CDR3 has 12 amino acids. DNA of the CDR3: TGTGCCACTACCGGACAGTCCTACGAGCAGTACTTC. It codes for CATTGQSYEQYF.

V is TRBV6-5 and J is TRBJ2-2; maybe TRBD1 (6 bases). The CDR3 loop spans 13 amino acids. V was shortened by 7 bases and J by 7 bases, with 13 bases between the two germline ends. Germline CDR1 reads MNHEY; CDR2 reads SVGAGI. The CDR3 loop is CASNFNRVGELFF. As DNA, the CDR3 is TGTGCCAGCAACTTCAACAGGGTCGGGGAGCTGTTTTTT.

The V call is TRBV4-3, the J call TRBJ2-3; a possible D gene is TRBD2 (5 bases). The germline V gene encodes CDR1 LGHNA and CDR2 YSLEER. V was shortened by 0 bases and J by 0 bases, with 16 bases between the two germline ends. CDR3 length equals 18 residues. In DNA form, the CDR3 reads TGCGCCAGCAGCCAAGATAGAGGGCTACCAATGAGCACAGATACGCAGTATTTT. This sequence encodes CASSQDRGLPMSTDTQYF.

A remark on this clone: A read error may produce the germline difference seen at one junction end. The CDR3 region has the DNA TGTGCCAGCAGTTTAGAGGCGGGGGGCGGCACTGAAGCTTTCTTT. Protein: CASSLEAGGGTEAFF. The rearrangement joins TRBV11-2 to TRBJ1-1, with D perhaps TRBD1 (6 bases). The CDR3 contains 15 residues. Germline assignment: CDR1 SGHAT and CDR2 FQNNGV.

The chain employs TRBV28 and TRBJ2-2; unclear D gene. V was clipped by 8 bases and J by 7 bases, with 11 bases between them. Looked up from germline, CDR1 is MDHEN and CDR2 is SYDVKM. CDR3 length: 12 residues. CDR3 coding DNA: TGTGCCAGCCCCACGGTCTACGGGGAGCTGTTTTTT. Translation: CASPTVYGELFF. Full variable domain (missing parts from reference TRBV28 and TRBJ2-2): DVKVTQSSRYLVKRTGEKVFLECVQDMDHENMFWYRQDPGLGLRLIYFSYDVKMKEKGDIPEGYSVSREKKERFSLILESASTNQTSMYLCASPTVYGELFFGEGSRLTVL.

The CDR3 region is CASSSLAGIQETQYF. For the CDR3, the DNA is TGTGCCAGCAGCTCCTTAGCGGGGATACAAGAGACCCAGTACTTC. The V and J genes are TRBV7-9 and TRBJ2-5, with 8 bases that match TRBD2. V was clipped by 4 bases and J by 2 bases; unmatched bases: 6. Germline V gene data show CDR1 as SEHNR and CDR2 as FQNEAQ (reference sequence). This CDR3 spans 15 amino acids.

This clone counts as medium-sized. This clone may be a read error of a much larger clone one base away. Other nucleotide sequences in the sample specify the same CDR3. The chain joins TRBV9 to TRBJ1-2; 7 bases line up with TRBD1. Germline CDR1 SGDLS, CDR2 YYNGEE. V was clipped by 0 bases and J by 0 bases; unmatched bases: 2. The CDR3 totals 15 residues. The CDR3 nucleotides are TGTGCCAGCAGCGTAGAGGGGACAGCTAACTATGGCTACACCTTC. This encodes CASSVEGTANYGYTF.

The chain is built from TRBV7-9 and TRBJ2-3; D gene ambiguous. The CDR3 is 12 amino acids. In germline, CDR1 is SEHNR, CDR2 FQNEAQ (reference sequence). Trimming took 7 bases from V and 6 from J, leaving 11 bases between them. Here the CDR3 reads CASNPEFDTQYF. In DNA, the CDR3 is TGTGCCAGCAACCCAGAGTTCGATACGCAGTATTTT.

This rearrangement joins TRBV28 to TRBJ1-5, with D hard to call. CDR3 size: 13 residues. Germline lookup yields CDR1 MDHEN and CDR2 SYDVKM. V was pared by 6 bases and J by 7 bases, with 13 bases between. The CDR3 bases are TGTGCCAGCAGCTCTTCCCTGGGGCAGCCCCAGCATTTT. Its translation is CASSSSLGQPQHF. Full variable domain (remainder filled in from reference TRBV28 and TRBJ1-5): DVKVTQSSRYLVKRTGEKVFLECVQDMDHENMFWYRQDPGLGLRLIYFSYDVKMKEKGDIPEGYSVSREKKERFSLILESASTNQTSMYLCASSSSLGQPQHFGDGTRLSIL.

The chain has TRBV11-2 and TRBJ1-3; D ambiguous. CDR3 length: 16 amino acids. V was shortened by 1 base and J by 1 base, with 11 bases between the two germline ends. Germline V lookup: CDR1 SGHAT, CDR2 FQNNGV. CDR3 coding DNA: TGTGCCAGCAGCTTAGTAAGGTCCGGATCTGGAAACACCATATATTTT. Translated: CASSLVRSGSGNTIYF.

In DNA form, the CDR3 reads TGTGCCAGCAGCTCGGGACAGGGGGTAGATACGCAGTATTTT. Translation gives CASSSGQGVDTQYF. The V gene is TRBV7-2, the J gene TRBJ2-3; TRBD1 matches at 11 bases. This CDR3 is 14 amino acids long. Unmatched junction bases numbered 2, after V lost 4 bases and J lost 5 bases. Germline V lookup: CDR1 SGHTA, CDR2 FQGNSA.

J is TRBJ2-1 and V is TRBV5-5; D may be TRBD2 (6 bases). The CDR3 has 13 residues. Per germline, CDR1 SGHKS and CDR2 YYEKEE (reference sequence). The ends were cut back, 6 bases at V and 6 bases at J, with 13 bases in the middle. CDR3 region: CASNSSGFNEQFF. The CDR3 bases are TGTGCCAGCAACAGTAGCGGCTTCAATGAGCAGTTCTTC.

The chain uses TRBV13 and TRBJ1-6; the D gene is possibly TRBD1 (6 bases). V shed 6 bases and J shed 7 bases, with 13 bases lying between them. The germline V gene has CDR1 PRHDT and CDR2 FYEKMQ (reference sequence). The CDR3 loop spans 14 amino acids. The CDR3 DNA follows: TGTGCCAGCAGTAACAGGGTTACAAATTCACCCCTCCACTTT. It is translated as CASSNRVTNSPLHF.

V gene TRBV28 combines with J gene TRBJ2-2; tentative D call: TRBD1 (6 bases). Looked up from germline, CDR1 is MDHEN and CDR2 is SYDVKM. The CDR3 sequence is 13 residues long. Trimming took 10 bases from V and 4 from J, leaving 13 bases between them. The CDR3 sequence: CATAGASTGELFF. The CDR3 region has the DNA TGTGCCACCGCAGGGGCCTCCACCGGGGAGCTGTTTTTT.

This chain uses TRBV7-9 with TRBJ2-7; 10 positions match TRBD1. This CDR3 contains 15 residues. Losses at the gene ends were 1 base for V and 7 bases for J; bases not matched to a gene: 7. The germline V gene has CDR1 SEHNR and CDR2 FQNEAQ (reference sequence). CDR3 nucleotide sequence: TGTGCCAGCAGCTTAGGAGACAGGGGGCTAGAAGAGCAGTACTTC. This encodes CASSLGDRGLEEQYF.

The gene calls are TRBV9 and TRBJ2-7; 10 nucleotides line up with TRBD2. The CDR3 is made up of 15 amino acids. Germline trimming cut 4 bases from V and 4 bases from J; bases unmatched to any gene: 8. CDR1 SGDLS and CDR2 YYNGEE come from the germline V gene. The CDR3 loop reads CASSTSASGSYEQYF. In nucleotides, the CDR3 is TGTGCCAGCAGCACTAGTGCTAGCGGGAGTTACGAGCAGTACTTC.

The V gene is TRBV15, the J gene TRBJ2-2; tentative D call: TRBD2 (5 bases). Trimming pared 0 bases from V and 7 bases from J, leaving 15 bases between. The CDR3 has 16 residues. CDR1 is LNHNV, CDR2 YYDKDF, per germline (reference sequence). For the CDR3, the DNA is TGTGCCACCAGCAGAGATCGTAGCAGCGGTGGCGGGGAGCTGTTTTTT. It yields the protein CATSRDRSSGGGELFF.

The chain combines TRBV6-1 with TRBJ1-1; D is ambiguous. With 5 bases removed from V and 1 base from J, the gap between germline ends came to 5 bases. CDR3 length equals 12 residues. Per the germline V gene, CDR1 is MNHNS and CDR2 is SASEGT. CDR3 DNA sequence: TGTGCCAGCAGTACACCGAACACTGAAGCTTTCTTT. Encoded protein: CASSTPNTEAFF.

The chain uses TRBV6-9 and TRBJ1-1; D ambiguous. The germline CDR1 and CDR2 sequences are MNHGY and SVAAGI. This CDR3 contains 10 residues. The V end lost 6 bases, the J end lost 5 bases, and 4 bases lay between the germline ends. CDR3 DNA: TGTGCCAGCAGGGGAACTGAAGCTTTCTTT. This gives the protein CASRGTEAFF.

This clone occurred once. V usage is TRBV7-9 and J usage is TRBJ1-2; 7 bases line up with TRBD1. The CDR3 sequence is 13 residues long. CDR1 and CDR2 from the germline V gene are SEHNR and FQNEAQ (reference sequence). Trimming at V came to 7 bases and at J to 4 bases, leaving 6 bases not matched to a gene. The CDR3 sequence: CASTSGGSYGYTF. The CDR3 region has the DNA TGTGCCAGCACCTCAGGGGGGAGCTATGGCTACACCTTC. The full variable domain, with the rest looked up from reference TRBV7-9 and TRBJ1-2, is DTGVSQNPRHKITKRGQNVTFRCDPISEHNRLYWYRQTLGQGPEFLTYFQNEAQLEKSRLLSDRFSAERPKGSFSTLEIQRTEQGDSAMYLCASTSGGSYGYTFGSGTRLTVV.